The present entry profiles one T cell receptor beta chain with its context. Its binding antigen is unknown. No base-level quality is on record; no much larger clone is a single base apart. TCRbeta CDR3 regions were amplified from genomic DNA by means of the immunoSEQ Assay, a bias-controlled multiplex PCR. The original pipeline was this. Within the assay, amplification of reference gene primers was used to estimate how many nucleated cells each sample contained. Sequence reads were collapsed and filtered to measure the absolute abundance of every unique TCRbeta CDR3 rearrangement. Productive Simpson clonality was computed per sample as the square root of Simpson's diversity index over productive rearrangements. Entries here come from immuneACCESS through TCRdb and include only in-frame sequences with V and J called. Some clones fail to appear in such tables; in the studies checked, an unresolved V gene covers under half of the shortfall, and the cause of the remainder is unknown. Clonal size and the V and J genes are those of that table, whereas D and trimming came from the DNA. Recorded for this sample are fewer than 250,000 clones; about 89% of them occurred a single time. 4% to 6% of the sample comes from the top ten.

Reading from cysteine to valine, the CDR3 counts 16 amino acids. Of the read, only the CDR3 DNA is kept; its 48 bases are in frame from base 1. Via the germline V gene (reference sequence), CDR1 is LGHDT and CDR2 YNNKEL. V is pruned by 4 bases and J by 0 bases, leaving 8 bases of the junction without a gene match. Each collaborating institution followed its own protocols to collect whole blood in K2EDTA tubes. Collaborator samples were shipped for TCRbeta analysis as frozen whole blood, isolated PBMCs, or DNA extracted from either sample type. The sample belongs to a study of blood T cell repertoires in COVID-19 (dated by TCRdb to the early 2020s). For the wider study: The collaborator samples originated in the United States, Italy and Spain and spanned the acute and convalescent phases of COVID-19. The material from the prospective study consisted of cDNA or gDNA derived from T cells, B-cell-depleted T cells, or PBMCs. The dataset comprised deeply sampled blood TCRbeta repertoires from subjects exposed to, actively infected with, or recovered from COVID-19. A freely available public database, intended as a resource for researchers studying the immune response to SARS-CoV-2, is where the repertoires were released. The samples were drawn from the first 160 participants of the ongoing ImmuneRACE study and from more than 1,000 subjects provided by 6 global collaborators. A de-identified subject ID, COVID-19 status, age in years and sex were almost always included in the sample metadata. Where HLA class I and class II types were available, the types were taken from metadata supplied by the sample provider, not from assay-based typing.

Paper-wide results and their limitations: The quantity of clinical and demographic metadata differed by source and by participant and was supplied without curation.

The sequenced sample was peripheral blood. The sequence was obtained from a woman aged 40 to 50 with acute or convalescent COVID-19. The chain is encoded by TRBV3-1 (or the pseudogene TRBV3-2) joined to TRBJ2-7; TRBD1 agrees with 8 junctional bases. CDR3 reads: CASSRSGTGGSYEQYV. The nucleotide sequence is TGTGCCAGCAGCCGATCCGGGACAGGAGGCTCCTACGAGCAGTACGTC.